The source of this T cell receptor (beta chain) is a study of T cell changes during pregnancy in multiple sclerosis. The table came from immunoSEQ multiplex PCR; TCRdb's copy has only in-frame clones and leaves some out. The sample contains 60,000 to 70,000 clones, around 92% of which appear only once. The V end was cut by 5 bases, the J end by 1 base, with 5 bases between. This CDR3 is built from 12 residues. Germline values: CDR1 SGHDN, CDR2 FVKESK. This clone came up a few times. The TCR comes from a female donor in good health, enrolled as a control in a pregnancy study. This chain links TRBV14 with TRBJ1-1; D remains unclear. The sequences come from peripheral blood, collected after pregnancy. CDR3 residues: CASSEQNTEAFF. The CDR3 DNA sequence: TGTGCCAGCAGCGAACAGAACACTGAAGCTTTCTTT.